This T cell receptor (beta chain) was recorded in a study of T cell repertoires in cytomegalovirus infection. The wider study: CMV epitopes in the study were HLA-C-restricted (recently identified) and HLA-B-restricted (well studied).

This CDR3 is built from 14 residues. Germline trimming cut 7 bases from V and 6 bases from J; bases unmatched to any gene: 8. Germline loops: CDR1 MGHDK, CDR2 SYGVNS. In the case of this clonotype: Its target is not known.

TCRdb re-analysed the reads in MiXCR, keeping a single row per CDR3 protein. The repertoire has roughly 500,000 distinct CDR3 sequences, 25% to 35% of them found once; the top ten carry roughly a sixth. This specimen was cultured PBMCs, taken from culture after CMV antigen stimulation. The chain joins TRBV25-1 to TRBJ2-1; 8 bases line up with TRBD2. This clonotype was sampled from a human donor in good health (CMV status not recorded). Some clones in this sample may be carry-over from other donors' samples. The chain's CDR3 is CASTYSGGGNEQFF. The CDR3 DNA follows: TGTGCCAGCACATATTCCGGGGGGGGCAATGAGCAGTTCTTC.